This T cell receptor beta chain emerged from a study of graft-versus-host responses after intestinal transplantation (dated by TCRdb to the early 2020s). For the study in its entirety: The transplants that recipients received were multivisceral, liver-intestinal, or isolated intestinal. Every recipient was given anti-thymocyte globulin induction, followed by around three years of maintenance tacrolimus and steroids. Bulk TCR-beta CDR3 sequencing was used to track graft-versus-host and host-versus-graft alloreactive T cell clones in the graft, circulation and bone marrow after intestinal transplantation. Alloreactive clones were identified by sequencing pre-transplant mixed lymphocyte reaction products and comparing them with unstimulated pre-transplant donor and recipient T cells. A cohort of approximately 24 intestinal transplant recipients, including one retransplant, was enrolled, and a few patients lacking pretransplant specimens were excluded. Donor T cell macrochimerism was defined as a peak of at least 4% donor T cells among recipient peripheral blood mononuclear cells. Instead of going to the commercial service, samples from a few later patients were sequenced in-house on an Illumina MiSeq and processed with MiXCR.

Study-level results and caveats: GvH clones were detected in recipient bone marrow, and some of these GvH clones were observed earlier in ileal mucosa or blood, consistent with an intestinal mucosal origin. Early after transplant, peak levels of circulating GvH clones were found to be associated with declines in HvG clones. In patients with donor T cell macrochimerism, the allografts had high GvH to HvG T cell clonal ratios. Conclusions were limited by the relatively low number and heterogeneity of intestinal transplant patients.

As regards this clone: The antigen this receptor binds is unknown. The record has no base qualities; no much larger clone is one base away.

Receptor libraries were prepared by the immunoSEQ multiplex PCR assay. For most patients, genomic DNA was isolated with the Qiagen DNeasy Blood and Tissue Kit and shipped frozen to Adaptive Biotechnologies for TCR sequencing. For most patients, genomic DNA was subjected to high-throughput TCR-beta CDR3 sequencing by Adaptive Biotechnologies. The source study handled its data this way. Adaptive's ImmunoSEQ software was the source of the TCR sequencing data for 15 to 20 patients, while a few other patients were processed with MiXCR and VDJtools. CD4 versus CD8 sorting errors were corrected by removing sequences found in both subsets at a frequency ratio below 5:1. CDR3 nucleotide sequences shared between donor and recipient were removed because the origin of such sequences could not be assigned. To be classed as alloreactive, a clone needed at least 2-fold expansion over unstimulated cells and a minimum CFSE-low frequency of 0.002% (template counts) or 0.001% (read counts). Clones were considered mappable if detected in sequenced pre-transplant spleen, lymph node, or MLR CFSE-low populations of the donor or recipient. The cumulative frequency of alloreactive clones was calculated as a percentage of all sequences, weighted by copy number. TCRdb stores this immuneACCESS table with in-frame sequences only. Part of the clones is absent; in the studies checked, under half of the shortfall reflects unresolved V genes, and no reason is known for the rest. The V and J calls and clone size come from that table; D and trimming were worked out from the DNA. The sample data list 65,000 to 100,000 clones, and roughly 92% of these were observed just once. About 0.44% of the sample goes to the ten largest clones.

Based on the germline V gene (reference sequence), the CDR1 and CDR2 sequences are SEHNR and FQNEAQ. The CDR3 spans 18 residues, from the cysteine through the phenylalanine. Only the CDR3 DNA stays, 54 bases, in frame from base 1. V trim: 2 bases; J trim: 4 bases; unmatched bases: 15. The intended sense of this specimen's time point label: cells obtained before transplantation from donor or recipient. CD3+CD4+ and CD3+CD8+ populations were FACS-sorted from unstimulated pre-transplant donor and recipient cells taken from spleen or lymph nodes. The sample in question was unstimulated CD8+ T cells sorted from spleen or lymph node cells, obtained before transplant. The chain links TRBV7-9 with TRBJ2-7, and 9 junction bases match TRBD1. This receptor was taken from a human donor who was the organ donor for an intestinal transplant. The CDR3 sequence is CASSLRTPGTGTAYEQYF. The DNA sequence is given as TGTGCCAGCAGCTTACGTACCCCAGGGACAGGGACTGCGTACGAGCAGTACTTC.